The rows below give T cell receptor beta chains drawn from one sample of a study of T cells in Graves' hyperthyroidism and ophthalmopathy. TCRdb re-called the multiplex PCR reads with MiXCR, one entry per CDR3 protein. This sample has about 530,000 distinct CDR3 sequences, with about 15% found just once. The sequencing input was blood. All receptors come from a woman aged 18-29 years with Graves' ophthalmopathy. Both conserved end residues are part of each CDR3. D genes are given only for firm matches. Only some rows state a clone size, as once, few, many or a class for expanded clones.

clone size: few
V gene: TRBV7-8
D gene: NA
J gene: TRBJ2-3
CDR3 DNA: TGTGCCAGCACGTTGGCCCGCCACGTTGATACGCAGTATTTT
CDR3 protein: CASTLARHVDTQYF

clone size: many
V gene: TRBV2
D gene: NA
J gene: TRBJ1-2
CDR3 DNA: TGTGCCAGCAGATCACTACGGGATGGCTACACCTTC
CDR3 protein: CASRSLRDGYTF

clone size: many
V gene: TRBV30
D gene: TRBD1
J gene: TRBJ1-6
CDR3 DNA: TGTGCCTGGAGTGCTACCCTGGCAGGGGGTAGTTCACCCCTCCACTTT
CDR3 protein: CAWSATLAGGSSPLHF

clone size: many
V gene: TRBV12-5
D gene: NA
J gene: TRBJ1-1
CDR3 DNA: TGTGCTAGTGGAACGGGGCCGATGAACACTGAAGCTTTCTTT
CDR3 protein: CASGTGPMNTEAFF

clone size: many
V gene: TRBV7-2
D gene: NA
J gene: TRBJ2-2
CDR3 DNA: TGTGCCAGCAGCCTAGGGGCGTCGGGCGGGGAGCTGTTTTTT
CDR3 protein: CASSLGASGGELFF

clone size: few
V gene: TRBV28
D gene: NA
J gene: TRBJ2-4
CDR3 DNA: TGTGCCAGCAGTAGTCGACAGTTACTAGCCAAAAACATTCAGTACTTC
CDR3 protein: CASSSRQLLAKNIQYF

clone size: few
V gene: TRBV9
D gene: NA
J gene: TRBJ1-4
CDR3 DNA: TGTGCCAGCAGCCCCCGCCCTACCGATAGTGAAAAACTGTTTTTT
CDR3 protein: CASSPRPTDSEKLFF

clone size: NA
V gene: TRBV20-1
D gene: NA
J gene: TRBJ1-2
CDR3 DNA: TGCAGTGCTAGGGGATCCCGAACGGAGGACTATGGCTACACCTTC
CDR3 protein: CSARGSRTEDYGYTF

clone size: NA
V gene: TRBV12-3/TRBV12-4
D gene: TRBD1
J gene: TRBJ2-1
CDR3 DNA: TGTGCCAGCAGTCCCCGGACAGGGAGTAATGAGCAGTTCTTC
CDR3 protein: CASSPRTGSNEQFF

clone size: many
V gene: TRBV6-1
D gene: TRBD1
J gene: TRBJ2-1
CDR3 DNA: TGTGCCAGCAGTCCACAAGGGGCAGGGGGCTGGACCTACAATGAGCAGTTCTTC
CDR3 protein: CASSPQGAGGWTYNEQFF

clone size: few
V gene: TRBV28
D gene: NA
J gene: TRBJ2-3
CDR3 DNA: TGTGCCAGCAGTTTTAGGTGGGCCGCGAGGGGATCCACAGATACGCAGTATTTT
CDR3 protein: CASSFRWAARGSTDTQYF

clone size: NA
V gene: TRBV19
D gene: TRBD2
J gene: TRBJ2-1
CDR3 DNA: TGTGCCAGTAGCGGACTAGCGGGAGTGGGTAATGAGCAGTTCTTC
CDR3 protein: CASSGLAGVGNEQFF

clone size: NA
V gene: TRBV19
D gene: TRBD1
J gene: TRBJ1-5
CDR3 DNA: TGTGCCAGTAGTACAGGCCGGGACAGGGTATCCCAGCCCCAGCATTTT
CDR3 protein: CASSTGRDRVSQPQHF

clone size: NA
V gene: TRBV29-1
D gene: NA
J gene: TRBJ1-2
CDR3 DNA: TGCAGCGTTGAAGACGCGGGGGCTGAAGGGTATGGCTACACCTTC
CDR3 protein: CSVEDAGAEGYGYTF

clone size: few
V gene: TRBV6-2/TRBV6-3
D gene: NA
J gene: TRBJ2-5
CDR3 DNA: TGTGCCAGCAGTTACGATCAGGGACATATCCAAGAGACCCAGTACTTC
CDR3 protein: CASSYDQGHIQETQYF

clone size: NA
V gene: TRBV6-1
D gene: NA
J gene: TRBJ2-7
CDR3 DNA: TGTGCCAGCTCCGGTTCTGGGGCTAACTACGAGCAGTACTTC
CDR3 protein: CASSGSGANYEQYF

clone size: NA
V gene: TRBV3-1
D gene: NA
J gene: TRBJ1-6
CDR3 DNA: TGTGCCAGCAGCCAAGACGAGTACCGGTTGGATTCACCCCTCCACTTT
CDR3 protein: CASSQDEYRLDSPLHF

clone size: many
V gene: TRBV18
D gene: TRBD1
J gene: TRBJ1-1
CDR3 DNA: TGTGCCAGCTCACCAAAGGGGGCAGACACTGAAGCTTTCTTT
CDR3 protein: CASSPKGADTEAFF

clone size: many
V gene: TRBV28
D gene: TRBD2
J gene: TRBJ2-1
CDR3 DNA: TGTGCCAGCAGCCCCGGGACTAGCGGGACCCACCCGAAGTTCTTC
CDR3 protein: CASSPGTSGTHPKFF

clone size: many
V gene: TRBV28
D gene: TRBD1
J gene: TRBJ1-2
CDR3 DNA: TGTGCCAGCAGTCCCCGGGACAGGCACTATGGCTACACCTTC
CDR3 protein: CASSPRDRHYGYTF

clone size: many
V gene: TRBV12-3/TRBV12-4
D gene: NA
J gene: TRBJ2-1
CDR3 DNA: TGTGCCAGCAGTTTAAAGCAGAAGGTGTGGGATGAGCAGTTCTTC
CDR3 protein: CASSLKQKVWDEQFF

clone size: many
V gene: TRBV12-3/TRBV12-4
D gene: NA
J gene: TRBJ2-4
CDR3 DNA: TGTGCCAGCAGCCCCAATAGCGGCTTACTAGGGAACATTCAGTACTTC
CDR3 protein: CASSPNSGLLGNIQYF

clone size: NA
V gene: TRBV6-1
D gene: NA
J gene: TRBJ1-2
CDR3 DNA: TGTGCCAGCAGTTACGCGGGGGGCTACACCTTC
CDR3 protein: CASSYAGGYTF

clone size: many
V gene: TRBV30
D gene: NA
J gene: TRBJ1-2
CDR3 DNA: TGTGCCTGGACCCTGGGGGGTTATGGCTACACCTTC
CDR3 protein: CAWTLGGYGYTF

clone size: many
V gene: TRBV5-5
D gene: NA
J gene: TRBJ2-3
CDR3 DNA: TGTGCCAGCAGCTTGAGGATAGCGTCACGCACAGATACGCAGTATTTT
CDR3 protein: CASSLRIASRTDTQYF

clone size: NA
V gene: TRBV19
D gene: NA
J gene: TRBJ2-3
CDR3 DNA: TGTGCCAGTAGTATAAATTCGGCATCAGATACGCAGTATTTT
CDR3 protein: CASSINSASDTQYF

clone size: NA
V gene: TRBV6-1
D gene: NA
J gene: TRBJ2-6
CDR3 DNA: TGTGCCAGCAGTGAATGGGCAGATAGCTCTGGGGCCAACGTCCTGACTTTC
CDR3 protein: CASSEWADSSGANVLTF

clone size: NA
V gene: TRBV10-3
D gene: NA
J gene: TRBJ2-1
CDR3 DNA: TGTGCCATCAGTCTGTCTGAGGCCGAAGGGGATGAGCAGTTCTTC
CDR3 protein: CAISLSEAEGDEQFF

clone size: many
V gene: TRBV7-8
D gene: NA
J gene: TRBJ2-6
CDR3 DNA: TGTGCCAGCAGCCCTCCCCGTAACAGGGCCGGGGCCAACGTCCTGACTTTC
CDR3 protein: CASSPPRNRAGANVLTF

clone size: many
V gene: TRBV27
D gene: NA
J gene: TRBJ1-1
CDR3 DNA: TGTGCCAGCAGTTTGACTCTGGTAGGTGAAGCTTTCTTT
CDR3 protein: CASSLTLVGEAFF

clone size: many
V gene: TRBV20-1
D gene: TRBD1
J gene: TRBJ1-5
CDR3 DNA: TGCAGTGCTAGAGATTTGGGACAGGGGGGTCAGCCCCAGCATTTT
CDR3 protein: CSARDLGQGGQPQHF

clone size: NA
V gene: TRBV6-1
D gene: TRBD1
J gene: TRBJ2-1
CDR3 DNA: TGTGCCAGCAGTGATGGACAGGAGTACAATGAGCAGTTCTTC
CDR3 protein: CASSDGQEYNEQFF

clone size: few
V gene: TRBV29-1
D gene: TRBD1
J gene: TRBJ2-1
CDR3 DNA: TGCAGTATGACAGGGGGCAATGAGCAGTTCTTC
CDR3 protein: CSMTGGNEQFF

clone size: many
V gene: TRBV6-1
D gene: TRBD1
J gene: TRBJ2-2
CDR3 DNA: TGTGCCAGCAGTTCCGGACAGGGGGTGAACACCGGGGAGCTGTTTTTT
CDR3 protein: CASSSGQGVNTGELFF

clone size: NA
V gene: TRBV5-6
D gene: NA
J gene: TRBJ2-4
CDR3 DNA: TGTGCCAGCAGCTTGAATACCCCAAAAAACATTCAGTACTTC
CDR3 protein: CASSLNTPKNIQYF

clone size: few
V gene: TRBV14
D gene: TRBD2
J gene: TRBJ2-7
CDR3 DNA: TGTGCCAGCAGCCATACACTAGCGGGAGTGGAGCAGTACTTC
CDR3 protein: CASSHTLAGVEQYF

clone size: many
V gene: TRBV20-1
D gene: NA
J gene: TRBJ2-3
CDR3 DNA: TGCAGTGCTAGAGATGGAGGGATGCATACGCAGTATTTT
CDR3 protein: CSARDGGMHTQYF

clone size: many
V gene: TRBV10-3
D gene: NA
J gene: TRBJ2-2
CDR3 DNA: TGTGCCACCGGGGACCGGGAACAGGCATCGAACACCGGGGAGCTGTTTTTT
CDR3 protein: CATGDREQASNTGELFF

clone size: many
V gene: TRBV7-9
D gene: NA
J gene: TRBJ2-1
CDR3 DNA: TGTGCCAGCAGCTTAGAGGGAAGGAGCGGGACAAACAATGAGCAGTTCTTC
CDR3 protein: CASSLEGRSGTNNEQFF

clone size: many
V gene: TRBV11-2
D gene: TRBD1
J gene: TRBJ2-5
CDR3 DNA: TGTGCCAGCAGCTCGACTGGGACAGGGCCAGAGACCCAGTACTTC
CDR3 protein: CASSSTGTGPETQYF

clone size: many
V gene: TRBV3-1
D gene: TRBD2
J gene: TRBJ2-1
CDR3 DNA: TGTGCCAGCAGCTTCCTTAGCGGGAGTAGGAATGAGCAGTTCTTC
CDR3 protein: CASSFLSGSRNEQFF

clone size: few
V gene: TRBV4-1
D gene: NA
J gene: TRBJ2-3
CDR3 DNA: TGCGCCAGCAGCCAAGGCAAAAGCTTATTAGCTAACGCGATCACAGATACGCAGTATTTT
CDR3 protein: CASSQGKSLLANAITDTQYF

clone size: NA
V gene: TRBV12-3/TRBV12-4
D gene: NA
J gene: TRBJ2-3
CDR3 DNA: TGTGCCAGCAGTGTTGAGGATCTCACAGATACGCAGTATTTT
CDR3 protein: CASSVEDLTDTQYF

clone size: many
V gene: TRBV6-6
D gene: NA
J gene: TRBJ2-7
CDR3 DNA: TGTGCCAGCAGTTACTCGGGGGGAACCTACGAGCAGTACTTC
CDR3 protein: CASSYSGGTYEQYF

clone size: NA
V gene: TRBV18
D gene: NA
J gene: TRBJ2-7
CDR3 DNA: TGTTCCAGCTCACAAGGGGACATGGGGAGCGAGCAGTACTTC
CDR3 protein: CSSSQGDMGSEQYF

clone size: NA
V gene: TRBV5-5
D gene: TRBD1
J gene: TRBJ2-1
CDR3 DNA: TGTGCCAGCAGCTTACAGGGGGCTCCCTACAATGAGCAGTTCTTC
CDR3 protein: CASSLQGAPYNEQFF

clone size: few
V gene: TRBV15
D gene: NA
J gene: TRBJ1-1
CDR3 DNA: TGTGCCACCAGCCAGGGGAGGAACACTGAAGCTTTCTTT
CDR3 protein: CATSQGRNTEAFF

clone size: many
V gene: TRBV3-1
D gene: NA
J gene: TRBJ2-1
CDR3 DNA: TGTGCCAGCAGCCAAGGACCTCACAATGAGCAGTTCTTC
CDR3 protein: CASSQGPHNEQFF

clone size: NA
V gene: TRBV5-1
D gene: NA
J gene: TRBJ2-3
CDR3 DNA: TGCGCCAGCAGCAGTAGGAGCGGCACAGATACGCAGTATTTT
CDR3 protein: CASSSRSGTDTQYF